Shown below are 21 T cell receptor beta chains from a single sample sequenced in a study of T cell responses to AZD1222 COVID-19 vaccine. Only in-frame clones appear in the TCRdb table, and some are missing; sequencing was by immunoSEQ multiplex PCR. The sample has 90,000 to 100,000 clones; roughly 90% are singletons. The sequencing here drew on peripheral blood, taken on day 0 of AZD1222 vaccination. The source is an adult in good health.

This clone was observed once. CDR3 DNA: TGTGCCAGCAGTTCAGCCCCAGGGGGCGCTTGGTATGGCTACACCTTC. The encoded protein is CASSSAPGGAWYGYTF. The chain combines TRBV6-2 or TRBV6-3 with TRBJ1-2; 8 bases align to TRBD1. Germline assignment: CDR1 MNHEY and CDR2 SVGEGT. The CDR3 extends over 16 amino acids. V shed 4 bases, J shed 5 bases, and the junction held 12 bases outside the gene matches.

This chain links TRBV28 with TRBJ1-5; D not resolved. CDR3 size: 15 residues. The ends were cut back, 6 bases at V and 0 bases at J, with 12 bases in the middle. The germline gives CDR1 MDHEN, CDR2 SYDVKM. The CDR3 coding sequence is TGTGCCAGCAGGATGTTGGCAGGTAGCAATCAGCCCCAGCATTTT. This sequence encodes CASRMLAGSNQPQHF.

The CDR3 sequence: CASSLRVLNTEAFF. The CDR3 nucleotides are TGTGCCAGCAGCCTCAGGGTCCTGAACACTGAAGCTTTCTTT. This sequence joins TRBV3-1 (or the pseudogene TRBV3-2) and TRBJ1-1, with a possible D match to TRBD1 (5 bases). Between the trimmed V and J ends, which lost 4 bases and 0 bases, there was a span of 9 bases. There are 14 residues in the CDR3. Germline V gives CDR1 LGHDT, CDR2 YNNKEL (reference sequence).

This clone was counted between two and nine times. This chain uses TRBV9 with TRBJ1-2; TRBD1 agrees at 10 bases. CDR1 and CDR2 from the germline V gene are SGDLS and YYNGEE. This CDR3 has 17 amino acids. J gave up 8 bases and V 3 bases, and 16 bases lay outside the gene matches. The CDR3 coding sequence is TGTGCCAGCAGCGACCGGGACAGGGGTGTCTCTCAAAAGGGCTACACCTTC. It encodes CASSDRDRGVSQKGYTF.

The V gene is TRBV5-1, the J gene TRBJ2-5; a possible D gene is TRBD2 (5 bases). V was shortened by 3 bases and J by 5 bases, with 14 bases between the two germline ends. Germline CDR1 is SGHRS and CDR2 is YFSETQ. This CDR3 has 14 amino acids. CDR3 amino acids: CASSWAERPETQYF. CDR3 DNA: TGCGCCAGCAGCTGGGCGGAGCGGCCGGAGACCCAGTACTTC.

In this sample, this clone turned up once. The chain recombines TRBV5-1 with TRBJ1-1; D is perhaps TRBD1 (5 bases). V dropped 4 bases and J dropped 2 bases, with 9 bases sitting between them. The CDR3 length is 13 residues. Germline CDR1 is SGHRS and CDR2 is YFSETQ. The CDR3 coding sequence is TGCGCCAGCAGCCGCGACAGCAACACTGAAGCTTTCTTT. This codes for CASSRDSNTEAFF. The complete variable domain, with remaining parts taken from reference TRBV5-1 and TRBJ1-1, reads KAGVTQTPRYLIKTRGQQVTLSCSPISGHRSVSWYQQTPGQGLQFLFEYFSETQRNKGNFPGRFSGRQFSNSRSEMNVSTLELGDSALYLCASSRDSNTEAFFGQGTRLTVV.

V is TRBV18 and J is TRBJ1-1; 10 bases line up with TRBD1. V lost 2 bases and J lost 4; bases outside the gene matches: 10. Germline lookup yields CDR1 KGHSH and CDR2 LQKENI. This CDR3 is built from 17 residues. The CDR3 loop is CASSPRAPGTGVTEAFF. The CDR3 coding sequence is TGTGCCAGCTCACCAAGGGCTCCCGGGACAGGGGTCACTGAAGCTTTCTTT. Full variable domain (missing parts from reference TRBV18 and TRBJ1-1): NAGVMQNPRHLVRRRGQEARLRCSPMKGHSHVYWYRQLPEEGLKFMVYLQKENIIDESGMPKERFSAEFPKEGPSILRIQQVVRGDSAAYFCASSPRAPGTGVTEAFFGQGTRLTVV.

The V gene is TRBV30, the J gene TRBJ2-5; tentatively, D is TRBD1 or TRBD2 (6 bases each). V gave up 0 bases and J gave up 3 bases, with 17 bases separating them. The CDR3 has 16 residues. CDR1 is GTSNPN, CDR2 SVGIG, per germline (reference sequence). In DNA form, the CDR3 reads TGTGCCTGGAGTGTGAGTCTTACAGGGACTGAAGAGACCCAGTACTTC. Encoded protein: CAWSVSLTGTEETQYF.

The J gene is TRBJ1-3, the V gene TRBV7-9; D unclear. With 3 bases removed from V and 3 bases from J, the gap between germline ends came to 6 bases. Germline V lookup: CDR1 SEHNR, CDR2 FQNEAQ (reference sequence). CDR3 length: 13 amino acids. The CDR3 DNA sequence: TGTGCCAGCAGCTTGAACGATGGAAACACCATATATTTT. Translating it yields CASSLNDGNTIYF.

This chain joins TRBV7-9 and TRBJ1-2; perhaps TRBD1 as D (5 bases). CDR3 length: 14 amino acids. CDR1 and CDR2 (germline): SEHNR, FQNEAQ (reference sequence). The V and J ends lost 4 bases and 8 bases respectively, with 17 bases between them. Here the CDR3 reads CASSSQGAGSGYTF. CDR3 nucleotides: TGTGCCAGCAGCTCGCAGGGAGCCGGGTCGGGCTACACCTTC.

The gene calls are TRBV6-5 and TRBJ1-5; 7 bases are a match to TRBD1. The CDR3 sequence is 14 residues long. The ends lost 7 bases at V and 7 bases at J; junction bases unmatched: 10. Germline assignment: CDR1 MNHEY and CDR2 SVGAGI. CDR3: CASTPGRGRQPQHF. CDR3 bases: TGTGCCAGCACCCCGGGGAGGGGGCGGCAGCCCCAGCATTTT.

The rearrangement uses TRBV11-3 and TRBJ2-5; 7 positions match TRBD1. The CDR3 runs to 13 residues. Germline CDR1 is SGHNT and CDR2 is YENEEA. Trimming took 4 bases from V and 4 from J; bases not matched to a gene: 3. The CDR3 region is CASSSRQGETQYF. CDR3 coding DNA: TGTGCCAGCAGCTCCCGACAGGGAGAGACCCAGTACTTC.

This chain links TRBV18 with TRBJ1-1, with 8 bases that match TRBD1. The CDR3 is 15 residues long. Trimming at V came to 3 bases and at J to 6 bases, leaving 9 bases not matched to a gene. Germline values: CDR1 KGHSH, CDR2 LQKENI. CDR3 in DNA: TGTGCCAGCTCACCTACCGACAGGGGCAAGTCTGAAGCTTTCTTT. Translation gives CASSPTDRGKSEAFF.

V usage is TRBV7-2 and J usage is TRBJ2-7; D remains unclear. Trimming pared 0 bases from V and 2 bases from J, leaving 14 bases between. Per germline, CDR1 SGHTA and CDR2 FQGNSA. This CDR3 spans 16 amino acids. This CDR3 reads CASSLAPGTIPYEQYF. The CDR3 DNA sequence: TGTGCCAGCAGCTTAGCCCCCGGAACAATACCCTACGAGCAGTACTTC.

This rearrangement joins TRBV6-5 to TRBJ1-2; 8 bases map to TRBD1. In germline, CDR1 is MNHEY, CDR2 SVGAGI. This CDR3 is 16 amino acids long. J gave up 4 bases and V 2 bases, and 9 bases lay outside the gene matches. The CDR3 sequence is CASSYSDRGLGYGYTF. The CDR3 nucleotides are TGTGCCAGCAGTTACAGTGACAGGGGCTTGGGCTATGGCTACACCTTC.

This clone was recorded only once. CDR3 loop: CASSWGGTDYFHF. As DNA, the CDR3 is TGTGCCAGCAGCTGGGGCGGGACAGATTATTTCCACTTT. The chain couples TRBV5-6 to TRBJ1-6, with 7 bases matching TRBD1. Trimming took 3 bases from V and 17 from J; bases not matched to a gene: 11. The germline V gene encodes CDR1 SGHDT and CDR2 YYEEEE. The CDR3 consists of 13 residues.

The chain uses TRBV7-8 and TRBJ2-1; D call uncertain. The CDR3 spans 16 residues. V shed 6 bases and J shed 4 bases, with 19 bases lying between them. From germline, CDR1 is SGHVS and CDR2 FQNEAQ. The CDR3 loop reads CASRQQRVRPYNEQFF. Here the CDR3 DNA reads TGTGCCAGCAGACAACAACGGGTCCGTCCTTACAATGAGCAGTTCTTC.

V gene TRBV28 combines with J gene TRBJ1-4; D possibly corresponds to TRBD1 (6 bases). V lost 6 bases and J lost 5, with 22 bases in between. This CDR3 comprises 17 residues. Looked up from germline, CDR1 is MDHEN and CDR2 is SYDVKM. CDR3 residues: CASSTPIQGLGNEKLFF. The CDR3 DNA reads as TGTGCCAGCAGCACCCCCATACAGGGCCTTGGAAATGAAAAACTGTTTTTT.

The V gene is TRBV5-4, the J gene TRBJ2-1; 12 bases match TRBD2. CDR3 length: 16 residues. CDR1 is SGHNT and CDR2 is YYREEE in the germline V gene (reference sequence). The V gene end was trimmed by 0 bases and the J gene end by 9 bases; junction bases not matched to a gene: 7. The CDR3, as DNA: TGTGCCAGCAGCTTGGTTCCGGCTAGCGGGAGGGGTGAGCAGTTCTTC. Amino acid sequence: CASSLVPASGRGEQFF. Based on the CDR3 plus reference TRBV5-4 and TRBJ2-1, the full variable domain is ETGVTQSPTHLIKTRGQQVTLRCSSQSGHNTVSWYQQALGQGPQFIFQYYREEENGRGNFPPRFSGLQFPNYSSELNVNALELDDSALYLCASSLVPASGRGEQFFGPGTRLTVL.

The V and J genes are TRBV5-1 and TRBJ2-3; no reliable D call. The V and J ends lost 0 bases and 4 bases respectively, with 6 bases between them. The CDR3 sequence is 13 residues long. Germline V gene lookup returns CDR1 SGHRS and CDR2 YFSETQ. The CDR3, as DNA: TGCGCCAGCAGCTTGGGAGGACCAGATACGCAGTATTTT. This translates into CASSLGGPDTQYF.

This clone has more than one count but fewer than ten. This chain links TRBV6-2 or TRBV6-3 with TRBJ2-1; the D is unclear. The V gene's germline CDR1 is MNHEY and CDR2 SVGEGT. V dropped 0 bases and J dropped 6 bases, with 9 bases sitting between them. The CDR3 is 14 residues long. The chain's CDR3 is CASSYSQIPNEQFF. In DNA, the CDR3 is TGTGCCAGCAGTTACTCCCAGATACCCAATGAGCAGTTCTTC.